Ten or more counts support the clone carrying this TCR beta chain. As yet, its antigen is unknown. RNA transcripts gave rise to amplified TCR beta CDR3 regions. Primed by the HTBI set, a first-round RT-PCR was run on the TCR CDR3. From the multiplex PCR reads, TCRdb called clonotypes with MiXCR, one entry per CDR3 protein. Of more than 500,000 distinct CDR3 sequences in the sample, 46% were seen once. The sample comes from a study of T cells in Graves' hyperthyroidism and ophthalmopathy. Study outcomes and limitations: Onset of ophthalmopathy came a median approximately 6.5 months after the model predicted it.

Germline lookup yields CDR1 MNHNS and CDR2 SASEGT. This CDR3 contains 16 residues. J gave up 4 bases and V 3 bases, and 11 bases lay outside the gene matches. This clonotype was obtained from an adult woman with Graves' disease, either hyperthyroidism or ophthalmopathy (not recorded which). The chain combines TRBV6-1 with TRBJ1-2, with 7 positions matching TRBD1. The material sequenced was peripheral blood or thyroid tissue (not recorded which). CDR3: CASSDSDRAYRYGYTF. The CDR3 coding sequence is TGTGCCAGCAGTGACTCCGACAGGGCTTACCGCTATGGCTACACCTTC.